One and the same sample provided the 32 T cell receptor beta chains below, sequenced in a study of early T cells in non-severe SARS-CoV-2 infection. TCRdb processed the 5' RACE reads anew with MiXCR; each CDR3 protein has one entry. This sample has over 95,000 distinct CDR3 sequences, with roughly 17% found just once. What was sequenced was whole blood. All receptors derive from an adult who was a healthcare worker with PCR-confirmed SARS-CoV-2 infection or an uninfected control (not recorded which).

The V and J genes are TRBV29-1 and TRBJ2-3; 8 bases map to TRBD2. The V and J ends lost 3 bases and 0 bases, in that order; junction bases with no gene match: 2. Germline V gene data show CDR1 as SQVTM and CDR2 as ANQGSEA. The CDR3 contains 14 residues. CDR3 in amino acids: CSVETSASTDTQYF. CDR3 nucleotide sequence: TGCAGCGTTGAGACTAGCGCCAGCACAGATACGCAGTATTTT.

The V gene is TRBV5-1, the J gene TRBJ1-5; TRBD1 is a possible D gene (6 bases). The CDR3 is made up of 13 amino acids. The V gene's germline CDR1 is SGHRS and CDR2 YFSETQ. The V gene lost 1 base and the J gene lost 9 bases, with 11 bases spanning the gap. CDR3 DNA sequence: TGCGCCAGCAGCTTGACCACAGGGTGGCCCCAGCATTTT. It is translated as CASSLTTGWPQHF.

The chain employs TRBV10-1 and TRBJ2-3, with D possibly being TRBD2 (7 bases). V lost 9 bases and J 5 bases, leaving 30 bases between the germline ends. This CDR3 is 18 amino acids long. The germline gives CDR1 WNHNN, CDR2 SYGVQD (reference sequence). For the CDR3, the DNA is TGCGCCAGTTCTAACCGGGGCCGAGGGGGGGGAGTTGGAGATACGCAGTATTTT. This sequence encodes CASSNRGRGGGVGDTQYF.

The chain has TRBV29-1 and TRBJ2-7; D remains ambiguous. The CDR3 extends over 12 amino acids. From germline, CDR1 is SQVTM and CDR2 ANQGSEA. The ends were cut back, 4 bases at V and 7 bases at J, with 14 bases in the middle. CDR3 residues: CSVALTRREQYF. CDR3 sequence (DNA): TGCAGCGTTGCCCTAACTCGGCGGGAGCAGTACTTC.

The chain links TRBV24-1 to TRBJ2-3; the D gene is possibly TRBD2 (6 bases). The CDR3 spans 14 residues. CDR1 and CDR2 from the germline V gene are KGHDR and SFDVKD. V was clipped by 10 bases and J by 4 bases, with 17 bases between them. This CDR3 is CATQQAGEADTQYF. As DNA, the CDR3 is TGTGCCACGCAGCAAGCGGGCGAAGCAGATACGCAGTATTTT.

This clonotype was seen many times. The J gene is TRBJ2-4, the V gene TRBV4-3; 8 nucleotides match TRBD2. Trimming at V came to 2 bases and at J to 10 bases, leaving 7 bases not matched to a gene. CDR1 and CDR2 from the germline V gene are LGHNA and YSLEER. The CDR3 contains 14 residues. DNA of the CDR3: TGCGCCAGCAGCCAATTAAGGACTAGCTTAATTCAGTACTTC. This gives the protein CASSQLRTSLIQYF.

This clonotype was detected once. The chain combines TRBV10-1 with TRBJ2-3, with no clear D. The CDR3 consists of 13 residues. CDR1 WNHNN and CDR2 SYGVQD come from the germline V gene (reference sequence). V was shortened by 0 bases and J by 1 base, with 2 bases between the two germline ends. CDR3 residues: CASSESGTDTQYF. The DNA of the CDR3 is TGCGCCAGCAGTGAGTCGGGCACAGATACGCAGTATTTT.

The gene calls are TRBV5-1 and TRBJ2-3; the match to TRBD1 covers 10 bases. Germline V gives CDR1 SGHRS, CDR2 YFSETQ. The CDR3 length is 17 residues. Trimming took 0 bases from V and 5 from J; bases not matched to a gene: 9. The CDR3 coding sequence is TGCGCCAGCAGCTTGGGATTCGACAGGGGGCTCGAAGATACGCAGTATTTT. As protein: CASSLGFDRGLEDTQYF.

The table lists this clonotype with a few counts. CDR3 sequence: CASSFGTGGELFF. In DNA form, the CDR3 reads TGTGCCAGCAGCTTTGGGACCGGCGGGGAGCTGTTTTTT. This chain connects TRBV7-9 to TRBJ2-2; the D gene could be TRBD1 or TRBD2 (5 bases each). The length of the CDR3 is 13 residues. Trimming removed 3 bases at V and 7 bases at J, with 9 bases between. Germline CDR1 SEHNR, CDR2 FQNEAQ (reference sequence).

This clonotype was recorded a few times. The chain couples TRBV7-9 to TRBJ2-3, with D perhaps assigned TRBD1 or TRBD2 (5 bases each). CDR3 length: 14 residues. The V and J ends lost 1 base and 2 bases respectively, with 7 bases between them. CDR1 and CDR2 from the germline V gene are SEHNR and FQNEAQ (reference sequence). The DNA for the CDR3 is TGTGCCAGCAGCTTAGGAGGGGTCACAGATACGCAGTATTTT. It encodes CASSLGGVTDTQYF. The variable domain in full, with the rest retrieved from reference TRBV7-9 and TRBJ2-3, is DTGVSQNPRHKITKRGQNVTFRCDPISEHNRLYWYRQTLGQGPEFLTYFQNEAQLEKSRLLSDRFSAERPKGSFSTLEIQRTEQGDSAMYLCASSLGGVTDTQYFGPGTRLTVL.

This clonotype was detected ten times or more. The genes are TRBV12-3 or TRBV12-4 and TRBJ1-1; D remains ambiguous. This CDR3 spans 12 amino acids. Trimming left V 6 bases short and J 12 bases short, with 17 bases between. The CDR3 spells CASSSTTRTSFF. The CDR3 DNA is TGTGCCAGCAGCTCCACGACACGAACGTCTTTCTTT.

Written as DNA, the CDR3 is TGTGCCAGCAGTACTTACAGGGGTCAAGAGACCCAGTACTTC. This encodes CASSTYRGQETQYF. This chain uses TRBV12-3 or TRBV12-4 with TRBJ2-5; TRBD1 matches at 7 bases. The CDR3 has 14 amino acids. V shed 5 bases and J 2 bases; nucleotides not matched to a gene: 5.

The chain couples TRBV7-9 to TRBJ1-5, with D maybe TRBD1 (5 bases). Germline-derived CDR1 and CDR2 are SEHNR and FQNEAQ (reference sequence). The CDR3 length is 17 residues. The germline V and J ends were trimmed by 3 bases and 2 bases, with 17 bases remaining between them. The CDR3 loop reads CASSLYQGEGGNQPQHF. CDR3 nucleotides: TGTGCCAGCAGCTTGTACCAGGGAGAGGGCGGCAATCAGCCCCAGCATTTT.

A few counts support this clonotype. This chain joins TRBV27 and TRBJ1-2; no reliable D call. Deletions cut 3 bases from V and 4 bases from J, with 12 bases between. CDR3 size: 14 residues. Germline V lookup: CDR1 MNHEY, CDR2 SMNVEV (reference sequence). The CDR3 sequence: CASSFTDGSYGYTF. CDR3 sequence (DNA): TGTGCCAGCAGTTTCACAGACGGGAGCTATGGCTACACCTTC.

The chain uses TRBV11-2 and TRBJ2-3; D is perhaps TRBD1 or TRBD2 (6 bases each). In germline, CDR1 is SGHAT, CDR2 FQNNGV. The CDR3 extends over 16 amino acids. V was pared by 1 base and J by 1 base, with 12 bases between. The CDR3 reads CASSLGGARRTDTQYF. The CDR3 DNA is TGTGCCAGCAGCTTAGGGGGGGCTAGACGCACAGATACGCAGTATTTT. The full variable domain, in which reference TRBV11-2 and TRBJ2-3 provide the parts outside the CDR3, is EAGVAQSPRYKIIEKRQSVAFWCNPISGHATLYWYQQILGQGPKLLIQFQNNGVVDDSQLPKDRFSAERLKGVDSTLKIQPAKLEDSAVYLCASSLGGARRTDTQYFGPGTRLTVL.

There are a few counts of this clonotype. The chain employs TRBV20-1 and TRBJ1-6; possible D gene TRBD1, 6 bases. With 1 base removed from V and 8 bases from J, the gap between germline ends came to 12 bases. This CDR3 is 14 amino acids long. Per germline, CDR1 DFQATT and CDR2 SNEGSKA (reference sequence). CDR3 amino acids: CSARGTENYSPLHF. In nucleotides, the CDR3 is TGCAGTGCTAGAGGGACAGAGAACTATTCACCCCTCCACTTT.

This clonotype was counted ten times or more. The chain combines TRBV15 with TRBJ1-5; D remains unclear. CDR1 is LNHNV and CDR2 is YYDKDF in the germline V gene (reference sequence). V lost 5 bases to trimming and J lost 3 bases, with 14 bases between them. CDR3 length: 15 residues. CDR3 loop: CATSSGITPNQPQHF. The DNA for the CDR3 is TGTGCCACCAGCTCGGGGATCACCCCCAATCAGCCCCAGCATTTT.

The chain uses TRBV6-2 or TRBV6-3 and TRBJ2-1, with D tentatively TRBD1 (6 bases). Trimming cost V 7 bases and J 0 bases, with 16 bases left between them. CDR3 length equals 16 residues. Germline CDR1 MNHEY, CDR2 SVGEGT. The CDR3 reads CASTRTGQLSYNEQFF. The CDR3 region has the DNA TGTGCCAGCACCCGAACCGGACAGCTCTCCTACAATGAGCAGTTCTTC.

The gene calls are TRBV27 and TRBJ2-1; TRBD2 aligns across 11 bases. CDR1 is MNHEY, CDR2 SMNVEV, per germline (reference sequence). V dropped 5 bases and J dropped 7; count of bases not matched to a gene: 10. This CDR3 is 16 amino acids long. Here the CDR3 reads CASSPLLAGEANEQFF. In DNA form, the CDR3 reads TGTGCCAGCAGTCCATTACTAGCGGGAGAGGCAAATGAGCAGTTCTTC.

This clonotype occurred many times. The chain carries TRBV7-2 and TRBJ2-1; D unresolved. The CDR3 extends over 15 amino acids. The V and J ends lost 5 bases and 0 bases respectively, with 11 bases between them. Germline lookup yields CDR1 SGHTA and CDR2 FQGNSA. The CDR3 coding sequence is TGTGCCAGCAGCCAAGACTCTAGCTCCTACAATGAGCAGTTCTTC. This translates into CASSQDSSSYNEQFF.

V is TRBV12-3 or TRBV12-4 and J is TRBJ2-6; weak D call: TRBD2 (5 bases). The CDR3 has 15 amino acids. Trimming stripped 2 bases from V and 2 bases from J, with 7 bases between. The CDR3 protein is CASSLRGPGANVLTF. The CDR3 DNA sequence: TGTGCCAGCAGTTTAAGAGGGCCTGGGGCCAACGTCCTGACTTTC.

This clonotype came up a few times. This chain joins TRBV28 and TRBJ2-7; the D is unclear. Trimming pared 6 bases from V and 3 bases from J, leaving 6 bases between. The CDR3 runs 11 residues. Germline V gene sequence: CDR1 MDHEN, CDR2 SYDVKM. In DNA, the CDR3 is TGTGCCAGCAGGGGGTACTACGAGCAGTACTTC. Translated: CASRGYYEQYF.

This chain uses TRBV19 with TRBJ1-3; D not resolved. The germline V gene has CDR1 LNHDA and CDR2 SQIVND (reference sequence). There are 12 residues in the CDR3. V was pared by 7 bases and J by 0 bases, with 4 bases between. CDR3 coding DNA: TGTGCCAGTAAAAGCTCTGGAAACACCATATATTTT. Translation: CASKSSGNTIYF. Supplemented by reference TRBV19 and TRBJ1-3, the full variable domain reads DGGITQSPKYLFRKEGQNVTLSCEQNLNHDAMYWYRQDPGQGLRLIYYSQIVNDFQKGDIAEGYSVSREKKESFPLTVTSAQKNPTAFYLCASKSSGNTIYFGEGSWLTVV.

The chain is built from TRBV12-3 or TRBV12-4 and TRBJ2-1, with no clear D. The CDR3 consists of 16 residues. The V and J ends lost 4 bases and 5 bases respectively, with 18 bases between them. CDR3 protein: CASSSSFGLLNNEQFF. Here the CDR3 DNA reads TGTGCCAGCAGTTCGAGCTTCGGGCTTCTAAACAATGAGCAGTTCTTC.

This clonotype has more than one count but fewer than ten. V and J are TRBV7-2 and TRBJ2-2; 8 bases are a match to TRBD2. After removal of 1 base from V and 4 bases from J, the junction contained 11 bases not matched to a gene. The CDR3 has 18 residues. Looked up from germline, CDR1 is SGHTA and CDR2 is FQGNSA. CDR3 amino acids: CASSLDELGGRRTGELFF. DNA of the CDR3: TGTGCCAGCAGCTTAGATGAGTTAGGCGGGAGGCGCACCGGGGAGCTGTTTTTT. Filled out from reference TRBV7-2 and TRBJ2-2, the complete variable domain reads GAGVSQSPSNKVTEKGKDVELRCDPISGHTALYWYRQSLGQGLEFLIYFQGNSAPDKSGLPSDRFSAERTGGSVSTLTIQRTQQEDSAVYLCASSLDELGGRRTGELFFGEGSRLTVL.

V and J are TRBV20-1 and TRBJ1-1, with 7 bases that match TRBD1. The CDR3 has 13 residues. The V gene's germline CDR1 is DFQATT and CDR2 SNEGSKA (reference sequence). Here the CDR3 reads CSPSTGEATEAFF. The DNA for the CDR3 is TGCAGCCCCTCCACAGGGGAGGCCACTGAAGCTTTCTTT.

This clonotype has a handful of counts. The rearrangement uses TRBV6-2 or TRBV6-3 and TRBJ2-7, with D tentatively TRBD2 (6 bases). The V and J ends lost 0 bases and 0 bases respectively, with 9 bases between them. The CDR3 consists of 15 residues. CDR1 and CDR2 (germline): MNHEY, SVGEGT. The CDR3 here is CASSYSGGSSYEQYF. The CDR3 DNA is TGTGCCAGCAGTTACTCGGGAGGCAGCTCCTACGAGCAGTACTTC.

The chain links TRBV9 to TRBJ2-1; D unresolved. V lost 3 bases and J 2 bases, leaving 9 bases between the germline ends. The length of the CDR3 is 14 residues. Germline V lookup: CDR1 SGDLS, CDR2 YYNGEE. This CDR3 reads CASSARDTYNEQFF. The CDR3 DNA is TGTGCCAGCAGCGCCAGAGATACCTACAATGAGCAGTTCTTC.

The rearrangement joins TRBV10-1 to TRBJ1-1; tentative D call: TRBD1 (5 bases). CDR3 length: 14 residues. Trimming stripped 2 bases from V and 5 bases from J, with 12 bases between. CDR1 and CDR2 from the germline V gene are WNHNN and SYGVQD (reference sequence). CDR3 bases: TGCGCCAGCAGTGAGGACCGGGACGGGACTGAAGCTTTCTTT. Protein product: CASSEDRDGTEAFF.

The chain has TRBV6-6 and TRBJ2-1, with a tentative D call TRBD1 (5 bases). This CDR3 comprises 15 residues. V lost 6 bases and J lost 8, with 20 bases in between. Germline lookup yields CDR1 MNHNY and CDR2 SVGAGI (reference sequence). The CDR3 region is CASRQVGPLGYEQFF. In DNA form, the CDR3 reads TGTGCCAGCAGGCAAGTGGGGCCGCTCGGGTATGAGCAGTTCTTC.

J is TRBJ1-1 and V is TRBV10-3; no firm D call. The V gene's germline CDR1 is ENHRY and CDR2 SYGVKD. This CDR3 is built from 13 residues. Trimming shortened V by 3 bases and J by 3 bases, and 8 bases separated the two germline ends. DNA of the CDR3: TGTGCCATCAGTGATAGAATGGACACTGAAGCTTTCTTT. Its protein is CAISDRMDTEAFF.

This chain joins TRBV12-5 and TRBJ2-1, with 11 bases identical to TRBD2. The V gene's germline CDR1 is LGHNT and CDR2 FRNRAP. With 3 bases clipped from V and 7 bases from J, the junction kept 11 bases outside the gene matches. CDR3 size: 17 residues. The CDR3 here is CASGFGALAGGDNEQFF. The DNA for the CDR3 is TGTGCTAGTGGTTTTGGGGCGCTAGCGGGAGGAGATAATGAGCAGTTCTTC.